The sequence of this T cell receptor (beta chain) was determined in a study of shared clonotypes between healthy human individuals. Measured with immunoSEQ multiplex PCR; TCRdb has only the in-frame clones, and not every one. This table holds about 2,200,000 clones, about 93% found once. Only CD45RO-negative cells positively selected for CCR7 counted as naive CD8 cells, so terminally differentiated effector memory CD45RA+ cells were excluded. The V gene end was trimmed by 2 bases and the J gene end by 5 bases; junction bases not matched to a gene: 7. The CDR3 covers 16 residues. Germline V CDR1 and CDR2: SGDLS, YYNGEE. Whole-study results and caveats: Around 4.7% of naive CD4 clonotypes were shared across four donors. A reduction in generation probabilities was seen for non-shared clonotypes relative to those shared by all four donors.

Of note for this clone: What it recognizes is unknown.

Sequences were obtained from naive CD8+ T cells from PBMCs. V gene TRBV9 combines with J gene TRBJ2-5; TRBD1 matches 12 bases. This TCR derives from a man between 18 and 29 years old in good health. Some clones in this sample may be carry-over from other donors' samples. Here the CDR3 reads CASSVGRDRGLETQYF. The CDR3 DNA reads TGTGCCAGCAGCGTGGGAAGGGACAGGGGGCTTGAGACCCAGTACTTC. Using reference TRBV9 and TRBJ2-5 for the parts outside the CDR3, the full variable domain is DSGVTQTPKHLITATGQRVTLRCSPRSGDLSVYWYQQSLDQGLQFLIQYYNGEERAKGNILERFSAQQFPDLHSELNLSSLELGDSALYFCASSVGRDRGLETQYFGPGTRLLVL.